The 18 T cell receptor beta chains given below trace back to one sample, sequenced in a study of regulatory T cells in long-lasting Graves disease. Combining iRepertoire HTBI primers with Arm-PCR of CDR3 regions, the authors built TCR beta libraries. TCRdb analysed the multiplex PCR reads with MiXCR anew, one entry per CDR3 protein. The table records roughly 470,000 distinct CDR3 sequences, 20% of them present only once. As for time point: persistent/refractory GD, antithyroid drugs over 5 years with positive TRAb. RNA isolated from PBMCs was used to make the TCR library. Source: peripheral blood mononuclear cells (PBMCs), taken when the disease was refractory, from a patient treated with antithyroid drugs. The receptors derive from a female donor with Graves disease.

This chain connects TRBV20-1 to TRBJ2-7; TRBD1 is a possible D gene (6 bases). Germline V CDR1 and CDR2: DFQATT, SNEGSKA (reference sequence). V dropped 2 bases and J dropped 0 bases, with 23 bases sitting between them. CDR3 length: 18 residues. CDR3 bases: TGCAGTGCTAGACCCCCCAATCCCCCATCGGACAGCTCCTACGAGCAGTACTTC. Amino acids: CSARPPNPPSDSSYEQYF.

This clonotype has just a few counts. This sequence joins TRBV7-9 and TRBJ1-5; 8 nucleotides line up with TRBD1. The CDR3 has 16 residues. Germline trimming cut 1 base from V and 4 bases from J; bases unmatched to any gene: 6. Germline-derived CDR1 and CDR2 are SEHNR and FQNEAQ (reference sequence). DNA of the CDR3: TGTGCCAGCAGCTTAGGGGGCAGGGGGCATAATCAGCCCCAGCATTTT. It codes for CASSLGGRGHNQPQHF.

This clonotype was seen repeatedly, ten times or more. The chain uses TRBV6-1 and TRBJ2-7; unclear D gene. The V end was cut by 6 bases, the J end by 4 bases, with 13 bases between. The CDR3 loop spans 13 amino acids. From germline, CDR1 is MNHNS and CDR2 SASEGT. Written as DNA, the CDR3 is TGTGCCAGCAGCGGCTACGAGACTTACGAGCAGTACTTC. Translating gives CASSGYETYEQYF.

This clonotype was seen more than once but under ten times. The chain recombines TRBV27 with TRBJ1-1, with D possibly TRBD1 on 6 matching bases. V lost 4 bases to trimming and J lost 5 bases, with 20 bases between them. The CDR3 consists of 16 residues. CDR1 MNHEY and CDR2 SMNVEV come from the germline V gene (reference sequence). In DNA form, the CDR3 reads TGTGCCAGCAGTTCCTTCCTCAACAGGGTCGGGACTGAAGCTTTCTTT. It specifies CASSSFLNRVGTEAFF.

This clonotype occurred many times. The chain recombines TRBV12-3 or TRBV12-4 with TRBJ2-7; 7 positions agree with TRBD2. The CDR3 is 15 amino acids. V dropped 1 base and J dropped 7; count of bases not matched to a gene: 10. The CDR3 loop reads CASSLGWGRAGEQYF. For the CDR3, the DNA is TGTGCCAGCAGTTTAGGATGGGGGAGGGCCGGTGAGCAGTACTTC.

V usage is TRBV27 and J usage is TRBJ2-2; TRBD2 matches 7 bases. The CDR3 consists of 18 residues. The V gene's germline CDR1 is MNHEY and CDR2 SMNVEV (reference sequence). Trimming cost V 6 bases and J 4 bases; bases outside gene matches: 17. The CDR3: CASSRPIRGVKSTGELFF. The DNA for the CDR3 is TGTGCCAGCAGCCGACCCATTCGGGGGGTTAAATCCACCGGGGAGCTGTTTTTT.

This clonotype was observed many times. The chain joins TRBV6-1 to TRBJ1-2; maybe TRBD1 (5 bases). The germline CDR1 and CDR2 sequences are MNHNS and SASEGT. The CDR3 consists of 13 residues. The V end lost 4 bases, the J end lost 7 bases, and 13 bases lay between the germline ends. The CDR3 is CASSAGSGAGYTF. Written as DNA, the CDR3 is TGTGCCAGCAGTGCAGGGTCTGGCGCTGGCTACACCTTC.

This rearrangement joins TRBV3-1 to TRBJ2-7; no clear D. V was trimmed by 0 bases and J by 0 bases, leaving 9 bases between them. This CDR3 contains 15 residues. Per the germline V gene, CDR1 is LGHDT and CDR2 is YNNKEL (reference sequence). CDR3 bases: TGTGCCAGCAGCCAAGATCTTAGGAGCTCCTACGAGCAGTACTTC. Protein sequence: CASSQDLRSSYEQYF.

In this sample, this clonotype turned up a few times. The chain has TRBV27 and TRBJ2-7; 7 bases line up with TRBD1. Unmatched junction bases numbered 11, after V lost 6 bases and J lost 6 bases. This CDR3 region has 14 residues. Germline V gives CDR1 MNHEY, CDR2 SMNVEV (reference sequence). The CDR3: CASSRVIRDSEQYF. The CDR3 bases are TGTGCCAGCAGCCGAGTCATCCGGGACAGCGAGCAGTACTTC.

This clonotype was counted at least ten times. The genes are TRBV13 and TRBJ1-2; 8 nucleotides match TRBD1. CDR3 length: 16 residues. CDR1 PRHDT and CDR2 FYEKMQ come from the germline V gene (reference sequence). Unmatched junction bases numbered 3, after V lost 0 bases and J lost 0 bases. The CDR3 DNA is TGTGCCAGCAGCTTAGGGGGACAGGTCGCTAACTATGGCTACACCTTC. It codes for CASSLGGQVANYGYTF. The complete variable domain, with remaining parts taken from reference TRBV13 and TRBJ1-2, reads AAGVIQSPRHLIKEKRETATLKCYPIPRHDTVYWYQQGPGQDPQFLISFYEKMQSDKGSIPDRFSAQQFSDYHSELNMSSLELGDSALYFCASSLGGQVANYGYTFGSGTRLTVV.

This clonotype was counted at least ten times. The chain is built from TRBV2 and TRBJ2-7, with D maybe TRBD2 (5 bases). CDR1 SNHLY and CDR2 FYNNEI come from the germline V gene. CDR3 length equals 13 residues. The ends were cut back, 4 bases at V and 4 bases at J, with 11 bases in the middle. The CDR3 sequence: CASSVDLAYEQYF. CDR3 bases: TGTGCCAGCAGTGTTGACCTAGCTTACGAGCAGTACTTC.

The chain carries TRBV2 and TRBJ1-2; TRBD1 agrees at 7 bases. Germline CDR1 is SNHLY and CDR2 is FYNNEI. This CDR3 has 14 residues. V shed 6 bases and J 2 bases; nucleotides not matched to a gene: 6. The CDR3 bases are TGTGCCAGCAGCGAGGACAGGATCAACTATGGCTACACCTTC. Protein: CASSEDRINYGYTF.

This clonotype showed up many times. The rearrangement joins TRBV28 to TRBJ2-5; 9 nucleotides align to TRBD2. V was clipped by 6 bases and J by 5 bases; unmatched bases: 16. The CDR3 covers 17 residues. The germline V gene encodes CDR1 MDHEN and CDR2 SYDVKM. The CDR3 sequence: CASSLHPQREVGETQYF. The CDR3 bases are TGTGCCAGCAGCCTACACCCCCAGCGGGAGGTGGGGGAGACCCAGTACTTC.

This clonotype has at least ten counts. The chain is built from TRBV27 and TRBJ2-7; 8 bases line up with TRBD1. V was pared by 4 bases and J by 4 bases, with 9 bases of the junction left unmatched. Germline V gene lookup returns CDR1 MNHEY and CDR2 SMNVEV (reference sequence). This CDR3 has 15 residues. The CDR3 loop reads CASSSSRGLFYEQYF. The CDR3 DNA sequence: TGTGCCAGCAGTTCGTCCAGGGGGCTCTTTTACGAGCAGTACTTC.

This clonotype came up many times. The CDR3 bases are TGTGCCAGCTCACCAAGGGGGACGTTAGATGAGCAGTACTTC. Protein: CASSPRGTLDEQYF. The rearrangement uses TRBV18 and TRBJ2-7; tentatively, D is TRBD1 (6 bases). V dropped 2 bases and J dropped 7 bases, with 15 bases sitting between them. This CDR3 contains 14 residues. Germline values: CDR1 KGHSH, CDR2 LQKENI.

CDR3 region: CASSHSRAGHLAKNIQYF. The CDR3 DNA is TGTGCCAGCAGTCATTCTCGAGCAGGGCACCTAGCCAAAAACATTCAGTACTTC. The V and J genes are TRBV6-1 and TRBJ2-4; D perhaps matches TRBD1 (5 bases). V lost 5 bases to trimming and J lost 0 bases, with 20 bases between them. CDR3 length: 18 amino acids. CDR1 is MNHNS and CDR2 is SASEGT in the germline V gene.

This clonotype was seen a handful of times. This chain links TRBV5-5 with TRBJ1-1; D is ambiguous. Germline CDR1 reads SGHKS; CDR2 reads YYEKEE (reference sequence). This CDR3 spans 16 amino acids. V was cut by 0 bases and J by 5 bases, with 17 bases left in between. CDR3 nucleotide sequence: TGTGCCAGCAGCTTGGCATGGTCAGCTCGGAGTACTGAAGCTTTCTTT. It is translated as CASSLAWSARSTEAFF. Together with reference TRBV5-5 and TRBJ1-1, the CDR3 gives the full variable domain: DAGVTQSPTHLIKTRGQQVTLRCSPISGHKSVSWYQQVLGQGPQFIFQYYEKEERGRGNFPDRFSARQFPNYSSELNVNALLLGDSALYLCASSLAWSARSTEAFFGQGTRLTVV.

This clonotype was seen at least ten times. The chain uses TRBV28 and TRBJ2-7; TRBD1 might be the D (6 bases). The germline V and J ends were trimmed by 2 bases and 5 bases, with 16 bases remaining between them. Germline values: CDR1 MDHEN, CDR2 SYDVKM. The CDR3 extends over 15 amino acids. The CDR3, as DNA: TGTGCCAGCAGTTTAAGACGACAGGAAAAAGACGAGCAGTACTTC. Protein product: CASSLRRQEKDEQYF.